This T cell receptor (beta chain) was documented in a study of glioma-infiltrating T cells after dendritic cell vaccination (dated by TCRdb to the mid-2010s). With regard to the full study: Of the approximately 15 glioblastoma patients in the cohort, all drawn from Phase I and II dendritic cell vaccination trials, 9 were newly diagnosed and 6 had recurrent disease. Patients received three intradermal dendritic cell vaccine injections at biweekly intervals in the arm below the axilla. To make the vaccine, monocyte-derived dendritic cells were cultured for about seven days with IL-4 and GM-CSF and then pulsed overnight with autologous tumor lysate. Survival after dendritic cell vaccination was correlated with TCR sequencing metrics such as TIL content and the overlap between tumor and blood repertoires. Patients received autologous tumor lysate-pulsed dendritic cell vaccination between about 2003 and 2012. Tumor-infiltrating lymphocyte content was quantified and tumor and blood repertoires were compared in dendritic cell-vaccinated glioblastoma patients by deep sequencing of TCR beta CDR3 regions.

Study-level results and caveats: TCR clonality showed no direct relationship with survival, which suggests that a diverse polyclonal response may be important. The cohort was small and heterogeneous, with few patients having full blood and tumor sets and even fewer initial-recurrent tumor pairs. After dendritic cell vaccination, a higher estimated pretreatment TIL content predicted longer time to progression and overall survival. The three-group TCR overlap response model was characterized as speculative, and prospective validation of the model was stated to be required.

This clone was observed a single time. What antigen it recognizes has not been identified. The record has no base qualities; no much larger clone is one base away. This specimen's time point label, interpreted: after dendritic cell vaccination, including at tumor progression/relapse. Patients were selected on the basis of adequate residual fresh-frozen tumor tissue and more than two years of available survival data. None of the glioblastoma patients carried an isocitrate dehydrogenase mutation, although molecular status otherwise varied. PBMC collection took place before vaccination, two weeks after the third vaccination, and at tumor progression if progression occurred. The Qiagen DNeasy Blood extraction Kit was used for extraction of genomic DNA. The CDR3 sequence holds 14 residues, the cysteine and phenylalanine included. Left in the record is the CDR3 DNA by itself, 42 bases read in frame from the first base. In the germline V gene, CDR1 corresponds to SGHTA and CDR2 to FQGTGA. V and J lose 0 bases and 4 bases, and a span of 7 bases separates them.

The immunoSEQ assay amplified TCRB CDR3 regions from about 2 micrograms of genomic DNA, or from all available DNA when less than that amount was available. The multiplex PCR relied on 60 forward primers for TCR V beta segments and 13 reverse primers for J beta segments. To estimate reads per starting template, synthetic control templates were spiked into each sample at limiting dilution. The Illumina HiSeq System generated sequencing reads of 87 bp. As for the authors' bioinformatics: PCR and sequencing errors were removed by a nearest neighbor algorithm that merged closely related sequences. TCR overlap was measured as the percentage of unique tumor TCR beta sequences also present in the same patient's peripheral blood. As stored in TCRdb, this immuneACCESS dataset retains in-frame rearrangements with V and J assigned. A fraction of the clones does not appear; measured against another copy, unresolved V genes explain less than half of the discrepancy, and the remainder lacks a known reason. From that table come the V and J calls and clone size; the DNA was used to work out D and trimming. The sample table holds some 78,000 clones, of which 85% were seen once. The ten most abundant clones make up about 9.3% of the sample.

The sample in question was blood, obtained after dendritic cell vaccination. The sequence was collected from a human donor with glioblastoma. This receptor chain uses TRBV7-3 and TRBJ1-5, with the D gene not confidently named. CDR3 loop: CASSLTYRNQPQHF. The nucleotides are TGTGCCAGCAGCTTAACGTACAGAAATCAGCCCCAGCATTTT.